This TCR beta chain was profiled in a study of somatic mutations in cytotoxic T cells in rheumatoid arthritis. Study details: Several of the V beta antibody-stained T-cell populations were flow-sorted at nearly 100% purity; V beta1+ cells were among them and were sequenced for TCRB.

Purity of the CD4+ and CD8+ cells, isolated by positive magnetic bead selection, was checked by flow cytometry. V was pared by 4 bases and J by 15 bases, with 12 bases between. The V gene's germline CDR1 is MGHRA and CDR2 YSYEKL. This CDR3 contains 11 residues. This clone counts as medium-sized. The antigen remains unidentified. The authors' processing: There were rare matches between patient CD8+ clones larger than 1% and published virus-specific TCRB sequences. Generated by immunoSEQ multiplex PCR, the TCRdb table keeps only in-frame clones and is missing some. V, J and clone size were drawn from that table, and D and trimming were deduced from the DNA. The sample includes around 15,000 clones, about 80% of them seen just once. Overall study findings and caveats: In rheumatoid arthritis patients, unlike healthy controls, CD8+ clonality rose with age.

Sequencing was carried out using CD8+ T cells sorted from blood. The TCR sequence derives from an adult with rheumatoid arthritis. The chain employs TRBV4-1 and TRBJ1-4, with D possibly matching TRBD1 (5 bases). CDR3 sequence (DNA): TGCGCCAGCAGCCTTTCAGGGTTTGTGTTTTTT. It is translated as CASSLSGFVFF.